This T cell receptor (beta chain) was recovered during a study of Ad26.COV2.S vaccination and SARS-CoV-2 variants. Study-wide background: Participants got Ad26.COV2.S intramuscularly, once or twice 56 days apart. The study's findings and limits: Total T cell responses were possibly underestimated by TCR breadth and depth analyses. Recipients of vaccine and of placebo showed similar breadth of their non-spike TCR repertoires.

Clones were sequenced by immunoSEQ multiplex PCR, and TCRdb holds only the in-frame ones, with some missing. The sample lists around 320,000 clones; about 85% were seen once. Treatment given: roughly 18 received Ad26.COV2.S at low or high dose, single or two shots; about 5 received placebo; per-sample allocation not given. Collection of the samples took place on day 63 after the first injection of vaccine or placebo. Based in Boston, the donor was an adult of 18-55 years. This CDR3 is 15 amino acids long. V was cut by 3 bases and J by 1 base, with 11 bases left in between. Germline values: CDR1 SGHVS, CDR2 FNYEAQ. Notes on this clone: Its antigen is currently unknown.

The sample consisted of peripheral blood, taken in a trial of Ad26.COV2.S vaccine versus placebo. The chain uses TRBV7-6 and TRBJ2-3, with D perhaps matching TRBD2 (6 bases). This TCR was recovered from a person between 18 and 65 years old who received the Ad26.COV2.S COVID-19 vaccine or a placebo. CDR3 nucleotide sequence: TGTGCCAGCAGCTTGGCAGGGACTCGCACAGATACGCAGTATTTT. Encoded protein: CASSLAGTRTDTQYF.